The TCR beta chain described here comes from a study of cytomegalovirus exposure and HLA in healthy donors. Trimming removed 0 bases at V and 1 base at J, with 10 bases between. This CDR3 contains 15 residues. The germline V gene has CDR1 SGDLS and CDR2 YYNGEE. Amplification used 60 Vbeta primers and 13 Jbeta primers. Assay used: immunoSEQ multiplex PCR; TCRdb lists only in-frame clones, some missing. The sample includes about 78,000 clones, about 80% of them seen just once. The genes are TRBV9 and TRBJ1-1; D might be TRBD1 (5 bases). The sequenced sample consisted of PBMCs. This TCR was sampled from a woman aged 45 to 65 in good health and CMV-seropositive. The CDR3 sequence is CASSVAGGTNTEAFF. The CDR3 coding sequence is TGTGCCAGCAGCGTAGCGGGGGGGACGAACACTGAAGCTTTCTTT.